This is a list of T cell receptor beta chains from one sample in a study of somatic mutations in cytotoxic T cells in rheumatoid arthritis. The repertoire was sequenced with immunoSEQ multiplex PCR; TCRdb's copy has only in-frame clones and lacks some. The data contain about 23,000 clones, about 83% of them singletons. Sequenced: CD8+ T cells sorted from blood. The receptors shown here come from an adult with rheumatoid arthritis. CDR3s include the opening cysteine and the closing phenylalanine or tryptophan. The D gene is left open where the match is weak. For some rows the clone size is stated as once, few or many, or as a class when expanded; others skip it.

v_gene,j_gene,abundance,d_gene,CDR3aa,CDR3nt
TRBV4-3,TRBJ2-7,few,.,CASSQAVRSSYEQYF,TGCGCCAGCAGCCAAGCGGTGAGGAGCTCCTACGAGCAGTACTTC
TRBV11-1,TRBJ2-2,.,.,CASKPGNTGELFF,TGTGCCAGCAAACCAGGGAACACCGGGGAGCTGTTTTTT
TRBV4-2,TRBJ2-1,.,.,CASSPAASSYNEQFF,TGTGCCAGCAGCCCTGCGGCCAGCTCCTACAATGAGCAGTTCTTC
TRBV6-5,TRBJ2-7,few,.,CASSPRRSYEQYF,TGTGCCAGCAGTCCCCGGCGCTCCTACGAGCAGTACTTC
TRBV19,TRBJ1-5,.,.,CASTSNSGAGFNQPQHF,TGTGCCAGTACCAGCAACTCCGGGGCAGGTTTCAATCAGCCCCAGCATTTT
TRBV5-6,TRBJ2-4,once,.,CASSLDVQSNIQYF,TGTGCCAGCAGCTTGGACGTCCAGTCAAACATTCAGTACTTC
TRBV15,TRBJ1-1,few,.,CATSPQRDTEAFF,TGTGCCACCAGCCCTCAGAGGGACACTGAAGCTTTCTTT
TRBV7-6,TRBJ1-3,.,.,CASSSLNGNTIYF,TGTGCCAGCAGCTCCTTGAATGGAAACACCATATATTTT
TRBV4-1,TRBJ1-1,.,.,CASSQEGGLGRDTEAFF,TGCGCCAGCAGCCAAGAAGGTGGTCTTGGGAGAGACACTGAAGCTTTCTTT
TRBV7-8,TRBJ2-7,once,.,CASSPLGGFTYEQYF,TGTGCCAGCAGCCCCCTGGGGGGTTTCACCTACGAGCAGTACTTC
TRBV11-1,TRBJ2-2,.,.,CASSQTLRVTGELFF,TGTGCCAGCAGCCAGACTCTCAGGGTTACCGGGGAGCTGTTTTTT
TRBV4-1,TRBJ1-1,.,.,CASSQLDRGNTEAFF,TGCGCCAGCAGCCAACTGGACAGAGGGAACACTGAAGCTTTCTTT
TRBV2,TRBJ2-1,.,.,CASNSNEQFF,TGTGCCAGTAACTCCAATGAGCAGTTCTTC
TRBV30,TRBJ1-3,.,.,CAWTGYPGNTIYF,TGTGCCTGGACGGGGTATCCTGGAAACACCATATATTTT
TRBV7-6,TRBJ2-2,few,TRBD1,CASSEGAKELFF,TGTGCCAGCAGTGAGGGGGCCAAGGAGCTGTTTTTT
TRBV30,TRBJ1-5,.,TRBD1,CAWSEGQENQPQHF,TGTGCCTGGAGTGAGGGACAGGAGAACCAGCCCCAGCATTTT
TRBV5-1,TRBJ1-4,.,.,CASSLEVNEKLFF,TGCGCCAGCAGCTTGGAAGTTAATGAAAAACTGTTTTTT
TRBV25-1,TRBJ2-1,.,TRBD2,CASSGGASGDNEQFF,TGTGCCAGCAGTGGGGGGGCTAGCGGGGACAATGAGCAGTTCTTC
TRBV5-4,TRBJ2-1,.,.,CASSLDAVRNEQFF,TGTGCCAGCAGCTTGGATGCGGTTCGCAATGAGCAGTTCTTC
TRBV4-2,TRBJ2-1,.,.,CASSPLDLGGIYNEQFF,TGTGCCAGCAGCCCCCTTGACTTAGGGGGGATCTACAATGAGCAGTTCTTC
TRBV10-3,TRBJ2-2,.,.,CATLNGGSGELFF,TGTGCCACCTTGAATGGGGGGTCCGGGGAGCTGTTTTTT